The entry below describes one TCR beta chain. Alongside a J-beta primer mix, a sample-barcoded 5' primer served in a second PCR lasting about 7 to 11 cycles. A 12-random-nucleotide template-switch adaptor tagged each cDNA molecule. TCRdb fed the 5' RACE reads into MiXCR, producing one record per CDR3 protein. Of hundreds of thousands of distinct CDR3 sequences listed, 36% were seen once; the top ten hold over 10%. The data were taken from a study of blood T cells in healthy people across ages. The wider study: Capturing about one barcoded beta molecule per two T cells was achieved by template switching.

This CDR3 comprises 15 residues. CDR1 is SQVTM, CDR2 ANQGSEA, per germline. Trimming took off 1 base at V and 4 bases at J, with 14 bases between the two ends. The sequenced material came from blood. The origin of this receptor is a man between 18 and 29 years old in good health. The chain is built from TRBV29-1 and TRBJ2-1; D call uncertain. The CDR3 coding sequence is TGCAGCGTTGAAGGCGAACCTCCTATTTACAATGAGCAGTTCTTC. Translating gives CSVEGEPPIYNEQFF.